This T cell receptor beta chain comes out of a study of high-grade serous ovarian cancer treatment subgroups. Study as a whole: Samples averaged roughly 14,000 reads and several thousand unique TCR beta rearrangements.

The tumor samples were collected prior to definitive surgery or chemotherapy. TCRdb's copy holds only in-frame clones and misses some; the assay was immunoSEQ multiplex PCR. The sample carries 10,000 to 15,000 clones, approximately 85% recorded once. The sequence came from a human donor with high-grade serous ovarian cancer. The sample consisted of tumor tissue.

The CDR3 nucleotides read TGTGCCAGCAGCAAACCTGGTGATTCACCCCTCCACTTT. Amino acids: CASSKPGDSPLHF. This chain connects TRBV7-6 to TRBJ1-6, with D uncertain. In germline, CDR1 is SGHVS, CDR2 FNYEAQ. The CDR3 loop spans 13 amino acids. V lost 5 bases and J 8 bases, leaving 10 bases between the germline ends. Full variable domain (missing parts from reference TRBV7-6 and TRBJ1-6): GAGVSQSPRYKVTKRGQDVALRCDPISGHVSLYWYRQALGQGPEFLTYFNYEAQQDKSGLPNDRFSAERPEGSISTLTIQRTEQRDSAMYRCASSKPGDSPLHFGNGTRLTVT.